This T cell receptor beta chain was found in a study of T cells in localized non-small cell lung cancer. Profiled with immunoSEQ multiplex PCR; TCRdb holds only in-frame clones, not every one. The sample includes about 82,000 clones, less than 85% seen only once; the top ten take roughly a fifth. Looked up from germline, CDR1 is LGHNA and CDR2 is YNFKEQ. The CDR3 consists of 14 residues. V was trimmed by 4 bases and J by 2 bases, leaving 8 bases between them. This sequence originates from a man between 40 and 70 years old with stage II squamous cell lung carcinoma. This sequence joins TRBV4-2 and TRBJ1-4; D is undetermined. The source was PBMCs, collected before any cancer treatment. The CDR3 DNA reads as TGTGCCAGCAGCCGGGAGAGGACTAATGAAAAACTGTTTTTT. It yields the protein CASSRERTNEKLFF.